This T cell receptor beta chain was obtained from a study of blood T cell repertoires in COVID-19. V was clipped by 2 bases and J by 0 bases, with 13 bases between them. The CDR3 sequence is 16 residues long. The germline V gene encodes CDR1 SEHNR and CDR2 FQNEAQ (reference sequence). Using immunoSEQ multiplex PCR, the repertoire was profiled, and TCRdb retains in-frame clones only, with some absent. Of roughly 250,000 clones in the sample, approximately 83% are singletons; the top ten hold approximately 4%. Adults between roughly 18 and 89 years of age took part from about two dozen US areas. Cohort allocation depended upon clinical history that participants reported.

The TCR was taken from a woman in her twenties or thirties who had recovered from COVID-19. What was sequenced was PBMCs or T cells enriched from blood (not recorded which). The gene calls are TRBV7-9 and TRBJ1-2, with D maybe TRBD1 (5 bases). The CDR3 reads CASSLIAGPTNYGYTF. DNA of the CDR3: TGTGCCAGCAGCTTAATAGCGGGACCCACTAACTATGGCTACACCTTC.